Below, 26 T cell receptor beta chains from the same sample are listed, as sequenced in a study of T cell responses to AZD1222 COVID-19 vaccine. The table came from immunoSEQ multiplex PCR; TCRdb's copy has only in-frame clones and leaves some out. The sample shows 150,000 to 200,000 clones, about 92% of them seen only once. The sample in question was peripheral blood, obtained 28 days after the second dose of the MenACWY control vaccine. The source of these receptors is an adult who received the MenACWY meningococcal vaccine as a control.

This clone came up once. Here the CDR3 reads CASSSDLNREQYF. Written as DNA, the CDR3 is TGTGCCAGCAGCTCGGACCTCAATCGCGAGCAGTACTTC. V is TRBV5-5 and J is TRBJ2-7; no firm D call. The CDR3 consists of 13 residues. Germline CDR1 reads SGHKS; CDR2 reads YYEKEE (reference sequence). The V and J ends lost 3 bases and 6 bases respectively, with 13 bases between them.

The chain uses TRBV4-1 and TRBJ2-5; D not resolved. The CDR3 runs to 13 residues. CDR1 and CDR2 (germline): MGHRA, YSYEKL. V was cut by 3 bases and J by 5 bases, with 10 bases left in between. The CDR3 DNA sequence: TGCGCCAGCAGCCACCCCGGCAGGGAGACCCAGTACTTC. The encoded protein is CASSHPGRETQYF.

The chain employs TRBV29-1 and TRBJ2-3; D not certain. The germline V and J ends were trimmed by 4 bases and 4 bases, with 9 bases remaining between them. This CDR3 is 12 amino acids long. Germline V gives CDR1 SQVTM, CDR2 ANQGSEA. CDR3 region: CSVASPPDTQYF. The CDR3 bases are TGCAGCGTTGCCTCCCCCCCAGATACGCAGTATTTT.

The chain couples TRBV3-1 (or the pseudogene TRBV3-2) to TRBJ2-3, with D unclear. With 5 bases removed from V and 6 bases from J, the gap between germline ends came to 6 bases. Germline V gives CDR1 LGHDT, CDR2 YNNKEL (reference sequence). The CDR3 is made up of 11 amino acids. This chain's CDR3 is CASSGGDTQYF. CDR3 nucleotide sequence: TGTGCCAGCAGCGGTGGGGATACGCAGTATTTT.

This chain connects TRBV18 to TRBJ1-1; tentatively, D is TRBD1 (5 bases). Per germline, CDR1 KGHSH and CDR2 LQKENI. The V end lost 0 bases, the J end lost 0 bases, and 17 bases lay between the germline ends. The CDR3 has 18 amino acids. As DNA, the CDR3 is TGTGCCAGCTCACCACCGAATCGAGCAGGGACCATGAACACTGAAGCTTTCTTT. It codes for CASSPPNRAGTMNTEAFF. Filled out from reference TRBV18 and TRBJ1-1, the complete variable domain reads NAGVMQNPRHLVRRRGQEARLRCSPMKGHSHVYWYRQLPEEGLKFMVYLQKENIIDESGMPKERFSAEFPKEGPSILRIQQVVRGDSAAYFCASSPPNRAGTMNTEAFFGQGTRLTVV.

This sequence joins TRBV19 and TRBJ1-5; no clear D. Trimming stripped 5 bases from V and 6 bases from J, with 8 bases between. The germline gives CDR1 LNHDA, CDR2 SQIVND (reference sequence). The CDR3 has 12 amino acids. The CDR3 sequence: CASSSRGQPQHF. The CDR3 DNA sequence: TGTGCCAGTAGTTCTCGTGGTCAGCCCCAGCATTTT.

V gene TRBV2 combines with J gene TRBJ2-3, with 7 nucleotides matching TRBD2. CDR3 length equals 13 residues. Germline assignment: CDR1 SNHLY and CDR2 FYNNEI. V shed 7 bases and J 2 bases; nucleotides not matched to a gene: 3. CDR3 in DNA: TGTGCCAGCATAAGCGGGACCACAGATACGCAGTATTTT. This sequence encodes CASISGTTDTQYF.

DNA for the CDR3: TGTGCCAGCAGTTCCGGGCCTGGAAACACCATATATTTT. Translated, it gives CASSSGPGNTIYF. The chain links TRBV6-2 or TRBV6-3 to TRBJ1-3, with D uncertain. This CDR3 contains 13 residues. Germline CDR1 and CDR2: MNHEY and SVGEGT. The germline V and J ends were trimmed by 4 bases and 2 bases, with 6 bases remaining between them.

The V gene is TRBV6-2 or TRBV6-3, the J gene TRBJ2-1; 11 bases are a match to TRBD2. The CDR3 loop spans 12 amino acids. Germline V gene sequence: CDR1 MNHEY, CDR2 SVGEGT. The J segment lost 15 bases and the V segment lost 6 bases, leaving 7 bases of the junction unmatched. CDR3 nucleotides: TGTGCCAGCAGCACTGCTAGCGGGAGGCTGTTCTTC. It yields the protein CASSTASGRLFF.

V usage is TRBV4-1 and J usage is TRBJ2-3, with D perhaps matching TRBD1 or TRBD2 (6 bases each). Germline loops: CDR1 MGHRA, CDR2 YSYEKL. With 5 bases removed from V and 3 bases from J, the gap between germline ends came to 9 bases. The CDR3 extends over 13 amino acids. The CDR3 DNA reads as TGCGCCAGCAGCTCGGGGGCAACAGATACGCAGTATTTT. Its protein product is CASSSGATDTQYF.

The count of this clone is one. The V and J genes are TRBV19 and TRBJ2-7; D not resolved. The V end lost 4 bases, the J end lost 1 base, and 11 bases lay between the germline ends. Germline V gene data show CDR1 as LNHDA and CDR2 as SQIVND (reference sequence). This CDR3 has 14 amino acids. The DNA of the CDR3 is TGTGCCAGTAGTACTACGACACCTTCCTACGAGCAGTACTTC. This codes for CASSTTTPSYEQYF. The whole variable domain, filled in from reference TRBV19 and TRBJ2-7, reads DGGITQSPKYLFRKEGQNVTLSCEQNLNHDAMYWYRQDPGQGLRLIYYSQIVNDFQKGDIAEGYSVSREKKESFPLTVTSAQKNPTAFYLCASSTTTPSYEQYFGPGTRLTVT.

J is TRBJ1-1 and V is TRBV3-1 (or the pseudogene TRBV3-2), with D tentatively TRBD1 (5 bases). With 4 bases removed from V and 7 bases from J, the gap between germline ends came to 13 bases. The germline CDR1 and CDR2 sequences are LGHDT and YNNKEL (reference sequence). This CDR3 region has 13 residues. CDR3 in DNA: TGTGCCAGCAGCCGGGGGACGGCTCGTGAAGCTTTCTTT. As protein: CASSRGTAREAFF.

Comment on this clone: Distinct nucleotide sequences in the sample also encode this CDR3. V is TRBV27 and J is TRBJ2-7; D possibly corresponds to TRBD1 (5 bases). CDR3 length equals 14 residues. Trimming left V 3 bases short and J 2 bases short, with 11 bases between. The germline CDR1 and CDR2 sequences are MNHEY and SMNVEV (reference sequence). The CDR3 here is CASSFSQGPYEQYF. Written as DNA, the CDR3 is TGTGCCAGCAGTTTCTCCCAGGGCCCCTACGAGCAGTACTTC.

The gene calls are TRBV13 and TRBJ1-2; no clear D gene. Between the trimmed V and J ends, which lost 5 bases and 8 bases, there was a span of 12 bases. The germline CDR1 and CDR2 sequences are PRHDT and FYEKMQ (reference sequence). The CDR3 consists of 12 residues. CDR3 DNA: TGTGCCAGCAGCCTCGAGGCGCGGGGCTACACCTTC. This translates into CASSLEARGYTF.

The chain combines TRBV5-4 with TRBJ2-5; perhaps TRBD1 as D (6 bases). The germline V and J ends were trimmed by 4 bases and 3 bases, with 16 bases remaining between them. From germline, CDR1 is SGHNT and CDR2 YYREEE (reference sequence). The CDR3 consists of 15 residues. The CDR3 DNA sequence: TGTGCCAGCAGCGGGTACCGGGACAAGGAAGAGACCCAGTACTTC. Translated: CASSGYRDKEETQYF. Complete variable domain (other parts from reference TRBV5-4 and TRBJ2-5): ETGVTQSPTHLIKTRGQQVTLRCSSQSGHNTVSWYQQALGQGPQFIFQYYREEENGRGNFPPRFSGLQFPNYSSELNVNALELDDSALYLCASSGYRDKEETQYFGPGTRLLVL.

This clone showed up just once. This chain joins TRBV3-1 (or the pseudogene TRBV3-2) and TRBJ1-3; a possible D gene is TRBD1 (5 bases). V was shortened by 4 bases and J by 7 bases, with 17 bases between the two germline ends. Germline CDR1 is LGHDT and CDR2 is YNNKEL (reference sequence). The CDR3 has 15 residues. CDR3 protein: CASSPLRESWNTIYF. Here the CDR3 DNA reads TGTGCCAGCAGCCCTCTCAGGGAGAGTTGGAACACCATATATTTT.

The genes are TRBV16 and TRBJ1-2; D not certain. The germline V gene has CDR1 KGHSY and CDR2 FQNENV. The CDR3 extends over 12 amino acids. V was clipped by 2 bases and J by 3 bases, with 4 bases between them. CDR3 residues: CASSQDYYGYTF. The CDR3 nucleotides read TGTGCCAGCAGCCAAGATTACTATGGCTACACCTTC.

The V call is TRBV7-3, the J call TRBJ2-7; D is tentatively TRBD1 or TRBD2 (5 bases each). The CDR3 is made up of 14 amino acids. Germline-derived CDR1 and CDR2 are SGHTA and FQGTGA. V shed 5 bases and J shed 2 bases, with 13 bases lying between them. This CDR3 is CASSTGDGAYEQYF. CDR3 bases: TGTGCCAGCAGCACCGGGGACGGTGCCTACGAGCAGTACTTC.

This chain connects TRBV27 to TRBJ2-1; maybe TRBD2 (7 bases). This CDR3 spans 16 amino acids. Germline CDR1 is MNHEY and CDR2 is SMNVEV (reference sequence). V was pared by 4 bases and J by 8 bases, with 21 bases between. For the CDR3, the DNA is TGTGCCAGCAGTTCCGTACTAGCGAGGGGGTTGGATGAGCAGTTCTTC. It encodes CASSSVLARGLDEQFF.

The V and J genes are TRBV12-3 or TRBV12-4 and TRBJ2-1; D is unclear. Trimming cost V 5 bases and J 9 bases, with 11 bases left between them. The CDR3 is made up of 12 amino acids. The CDR3 reads CASSLRWGEQFF. CDR3 bases: TGTGCCAGCAGTCTCCGGTGGGGTGAGCAGTTCTTC.

The chain combines TRBV4-1 with TRBJ1-6; 7 bases agree with TRBD1. CDR1 and CDR2 (germline): MGHRA, YSYEKL. The CDR3 consists of 19 residues. Germline trimming cut 3 bases from V and 0 bases from J; bases unmatched to any gene: 11. CDR3 region: CASSQTTGTASSYNSPLHF. The CDR3 nucleotides read TGCGCCAGCAGCCAGACCACTGGGACAGCCAGCTCCTATAATTCACCCCTCCACTTT.

J is TRBJ1-2 and V is TRBV7-8, with 7 bases fitting TRBD1. The CDR3 extends over 13 amino acids. CDR1 is SGHVS and CDR2 is FQNEAQ in the germline V gene. Losses at the gene ends were 5 bases for V and 7 bases for J; bases not matched to a gene: 7. DNA of the CDR3: TGTGCCAGCAGCCAAGGACAGGCTGTTGGCTACACCTTC. Its translation: CASSQGQAVGYTF.

This rearrangement joins TRBV5-1 to TRBJ1-2; 7 bases are a match to TRBD1. The germline gives CDR1 SGHRS, CDR2 YFSETQ. The junction had 2 bases not matched to a gene; V was cut back by 0 bases and J by 0 bases. The CDR3 extends over 15 amino acids. CDR3 region: CASSLETGTNYGYTF. As DNA, the CDR3 is TGCGCCAGCAGCTTGGAGACAGGGACTAACTATGGCTACACCTTC.

CDR3 loop: CASSIGGLPETQYF. The CDR3 region has the DNA TGTGCCAGTAGTATCGGGGGTCTTCCGGAGACCCAGTACTTC. The chain has TRBV19 and TRBJ2-5; weak D call: TRBD2 (6 bases). This CDR3 region has 14 residues. The V gene lost 3 bases and the J gene lost 5 bases, with 13 bases spanning the gap. Germline CDR1 LNHDA, CDR2 SQIVND (reference sequence).

V usage is TRBV30 and J usage is TRBJ1-2, with TRBD1 as a possible D gene (6 bases). Trimming stripped 4 bases from V and 5 bases from J, with 17 bases between. Per germline, CDR1 GTSNPN and CDR2 SVGIG (reference sequence). The CDR3 runs 14 residues. The CDR3 loop is CAWNGQGTPYGYTF. The CDR3 DNA follows: TGTGCCTGGAATGGGCAGGGGACCCCTTATGGCTACACCTTC.

This sequence joins TRBV6-5 and TRBJ1-2; perhaps TRBD1 as D (5 bases). V was shortened by 0 bases and J by 7 bases, with 9 bases between the two germline ends. Germline V CDR1 and CDR2: MNHEY, SVGAGI. The CDR3 is made up of 13 amino acids. The CDR3 nucleotides are TGTGCCAGCAGTTACTCAACCAGGGCTGGCTACACCTTC. This sequence encodes CASSYSTRAGYTF.